The 21 T cell receptor beta chains below were found in one sample sequenced in a study of T cell responses to AZD1222 COVID-19 vaccine. The data were produced by immunoSEQ multiplex PCR, yet TCRdb's version contains in-frame clones alone and is incomplete. The table includes about 180,000 clones, 80% to 95% detected once. The sample was peripheral blood, taken 28 days after the second dose of the MenACWY control vaccine. These receptors were obtained from an adult who received the MenACWY meningococcal vaccine as a control.

This chain uses TRBV19 with TRBJ1-2, with no clear D. Trimming removed 5 bases at V and 2 bases at J, with 6 bases between. This CDR3 spans 12 amino acids. The germline gives CDR1 LNHDA, CDR2 SQIVND (reference sequence). The CDR3 DNA follows: TGTGCCAGTAGTGTCAAGAACTATGGCTACACCTTC. Its protein is CASSVKNYGYTF.

The chain has TRBV3-1 (or the pseudogene TRBV3-2) and TRBJ1-1, with TRBD1 identical over 7 bases. With 1 base clipped from V and 9 bases from J, the junction kept 8 bases outside the gene matches. Germline V gene lookup returns CDR1 LGHDT and CDR2 YNNKEL (reference sequence). The CDR3 consists of 14 residues. The DNA for the CDR3 is TGTGCCAGCAGCCAAGTGGGGGGGACAGCGCAAGCTTTCTTT. Translated, it gives CASSQVGGTAQAFF.

The V call is TRBV5-4, the J call TRBJ2-7; D remains unclear. Deletions cut 4 bases from V and 2 bases from J, with 7 bases between. Germline V gene data show CDR1 as SGHNT and CDR2 as YYREEE (reference sequence). The CDR3 has 12 amino acids. The CDR3 here is CASSRNTYEQYF. The CDR3 DNA sequence: TGTGCCAGCAGCCGCAACACCTACGAGCAGTACTTC.

V and J are TRBV5-6 and TRBJ1-5, with no clear D. V was pared by 1 base and J by 4 bases, with 9 bases between. The CDR3 is made up of 14 amino acids. CDR1 and CDR2 from the germline V gene are SGHDT and YYEEEE. CDR3 sequence (DNA): TGTGCCAGCAGCTTGTACGGGGTTAATCAGCCCCAGCATTTT. Its translation: CASSLYGVNQPQHF. The full variable domain, rest sourced from reference TRBV5-6 and TRBJ1-5, is DAGVTQSPTHLIKTRGQQVTLRCSPKSGHDTVSWYQQALGQGPQFIFQYYEEEERQRGNFPDRFSGHQFPNYSSELNVNALLLGDSALYLCASSLYGVNQPQHFGDGTRLSIL.

This clone was observed a single time. The chain recombines TRBV5-4 with TRBJ1-6, with D possibly matching TRBD1 (5 bases). This CDR3 region has 16 residues. V was cut by 2 bases and J by 11 bases, with 20 bases left in between. The germline V gene has CDR1 SGHNT and CDR2 YYREEE (reference sequence). The chain's CDR3 is CASSFGWKGHGAPLHF. The CDR3 region has the DNA TGTGCCAGCAGCTTCGGTTGGAAGGGGCATGGGGCACCCCTCCACTTT.

The J gene is TRBJ2-3, the V gene TRBV9; 11 nucleotides match TRBD2. CDR1 is SGDLS and CDR2 is YYNGEE in the germline V gene. Trimming took 4 bases from V and 7 from J; bases not matched to a gene: 5. The CDR3 runs to 14 residues. The CDR3 region has the DNA TGTGCCAGCAGCTCTAGCGGGGGGACGAATACGCAGTATTTT. It codes for CASSSSGGTNTQYF. Drawing the rest from reference TRBV9 and TRBJ2-3, the complete variable domain is DSGVTQTPKHLITATGQRVTLRCSPRSGDLSVYWYQQSLDQGLQFLIQYYNGEERAKGNILERFSAQQFPDLHSELNLSSLELGDSALYFCASSSSGGTNTQYFGPGTRLTVL.

The rearrangement uses TRBV21-1 and TRBJ1-1; the table's D call, TRBD1, was not checked against the DNA. TRBV21-1 is designated a pseudogene. This CDR3 region has 20 residues. CDR3 DNA: TGTGCCAGCAGGCGGGACAGGGGGGCCACCGGGGTACGCATGAACACTGAAGCTTTCTTT. It specifies CASRRDRGATGVRMNTEAFF.

This sequence joins TRBV30 and TRBJ1-5, with TRBD1 as a possible D gene (6 bases). This CDR3 is 14 amino acids long. Germline loops: CDR1 GTSNPN, CDR2 SVGIG (reference sequence). V lost 3 bases and J 6 bases, leaving 15 bases between the germline ends. The CDR3 DNA sequence: TGTGCCTGGAGCAAGGGGGGGGCGGCTCAGCCCCAGCATTTT. It encodes CAWSKGGAAQPQHF.

The chain combines TRBV23-1 with TRBJ2-7; TRBD1 aligns across 7 bases. TRBV23-1 is designated an ORF whose function remains uncertain. Trimming took 2 bases from V and 3 from J; bases not matched to a gene: 19. This CDR3 is built from 19 residues. The CDR3: CASSQGISRGTVFFYEQYF. CDR3 sequence (DNA): TGCGCCAGCAGTCAAGGGATTAGTAGGGGGACAGTGTTCTTCTACGAGCAGTACTTC.

This chain connects TRBV13 to TRBJ1-2; D is possibly TRBD1 (6 bases). V was shortened by 5 bases and J by 2 bases, with 15 bases between the two germline ends. This CDR3 has 15 amino acids. Germline CDR1 PRHDT, CDR2 FYEKMQ (reference sequence). CDR3 amino acids: CASSPRTDLNYGYTF. CDR3 bases: TGTGCCAGCAGCCCCCGGACAGACCTCAACTATGGCTACACCTTC.

This sequence joins TRBV6-5 and TRBJ2-5; 10 bases fit TRBD2. Germline V CDR1 and CDR2: MNHEY, SVGAGI. V was clipped by 6 bases and J by 4 bases; unmatched bases: 8. This CDR3 region has 15 residues. CDR3 loop: CASRASGGLGETQYF. CDR3 nucleotides: TGTGCCAGCAGGGCTAGCGGGGGACTGGGAGAGACCCAGTACTTC.

The chain recombines TRBV13 with TRBJ2-7; TRBD1 might be the D (5 bases). Germline lookup yields CDR1 PRHDT and CDR2 FYEKMQ (reference sequence). The CDR3 has 13 residues. Between the trimmed V and J ends, which lost 3 bases and 4 bases, there was a span of 10 bases. CDR3: CASSLNSGYEQYF. For the CDR3, the DNA is TGTGCCAGCAGCTTGAATTCAGGGTACGAGCAGTACTTC.

This chain uses TRBV3-1 (or the pseudogene TRBV3-2) with TRBJ1-3; TRBD1 might be the D (6 bases). The length of the CDR3 is 17 residues. Germline values: CDR1 LGHDT, CDR2 YNNKEL (reference sequence). Between the trimmed V and J ends, which lost 2 bases and 0 bases, there was a span of 14 bases. Here the CDR3 reads CASSQTLDSFSGNTIYF. The CDR3 coding sequence is TGTGCCAGCAGCCAAACACTGGACAGCTTCTCTGGAAACACCATATATTTT.

The chain carries TRBV9 and TRBJ1-1; D is ambiguous. The ends were cut back, 3 bases at V and 6 bases at J, with 15 bases in the middle. Germline values: CDR1 SGDLS, CDR2 YYNGEE. The CDR3 runs to 14 residues. CDR3 loop: CASSDLDGLPEAFF. The CDR3 region has the DNA TGTGCCAGCAGCGACCTAGATGGTCTACCTGAAGCTTTCTTT.

The chain has TRBV18 and TRBJ1-1, with D possibly matching TRBD1 (6 bases). Deletions cut 2 bases from V and 1 base from J, with 14 bases between. Germline CDR1 and CDR2: KGHSH and LQKENI. The CDR3 spans 16 residues. CDR3 protein: CASSPSTGIKNTEAFF. CDR3 DNA: TGTGCCAGCTCACCAAGTACAGGGATTAAGAACACTGAAGCTTTCTTT.

This clone was observed once. The chain links TRBV18 to TRBJ1-6; 7 positions agree with TRBD1. V lost 4 bases to trimming and J lost 1 base; unmatched junction nucleotides: 4. The germline V gene has CDR1 KGHSH and CDR2 LQKENI. This CDR3 is built from 16 residues. The CDR3 spells CASSLTGRSYNSPLHF. The CDR3, as DNA: TGTGCCAGCTCACTGACAGGGAGGTCCTATAATTCACCCCTCCACTTT. Looking up the rest from reference TRBV18 and TRBJ1-6 gives the full variable domain: NAGVMQNPRHLVRRRGQEARLRCSPMKGHSHVYWYRQLPEEGLKFMVYLQKENIIDESGMPKERFSAEFPKEGPSILRIQQVVRGDSAAYFCASSLTGRSYNSPLHFGNGTRLTVT.

V gene TRBV7-9 combines with J gene TRBJ1-2; D gene uncertain. From germline, CDR1 is SEHNR and CDR2 FQNEAQ (reference sequence). Trimming stripped 1 base from V and 4 bases from J, with 13 bases between. The CDR3 is 15 amino acids. CDR3 loop: CASSLVGVSGYGYTF. The CDR3, as DNA: TGTGCCAGCAGCTTAGTTGGGGTTTCAGGCTATGGCTACACCTTC. Combining the CDR3 with reference TRBV7-9 and TRBJ1-2 gives the whole variable domain DTGVSQNPRHKITKRGQNVTFRCDPISEHNRLYWYRQTLGQGPEFLTYFQNEAQLEKSRLLSDRFSAERPKGSFSTLEIQRTEQGDSAMYLCASSLVGVSGYGYTFGSGTRLTVV.

The chain has TRBV3-1 (or the pseudogene TRBV3-2) and TRBJ2-5; 9 bases are a match to TRBD1. The CDR3 loop spans 14 amino acids. Germline CDR1 LGHDT, CDR2 YNNKEL (reference sequence). Trimming at V came to 4 bases and at J to 6 bases, leaving 6 bases not matched to a gene. In nucleotides, the CDR3 is TGTGCCAGCAGCCTTTACAGGGGGCATCAGACCCAGTACTTC. This sequence encodes CASSLYRGHQTQYF.

V gene TRBV6-1 combines with J gene TRBJ2-1; 7 positions agree with TRBD2. The J segment lost 14 bases and the V segment lost 1 base, leaving 8 bases of the junction unmatched. The germline gives CDR1 MNHNS, CDR2 SASEGT. The CDR3 contains 13 residues. The CDR3 protein is CASSEDLAGREFF. Written as DNA, the CDR3 is TGTGCCAGCAGTGAAGATTTGGCGGGGAGGGAGTTCTTC.

The chain's CDR3 is CASSVGQASYEQYF. As DNA, the CDR3 is TGCGCCAGCAGCGTAGGACAGGCCTCCTACGAGCAGTACTTC. The rearrangement uses TRBV5-1 and TRBJ2-7, with 7 bases fitting TRBD1. With V trimmed by 4 bases and J by 0 bases, 4 bases remained unmatched. The V gene's germline CDR1 is SGHRS and CDR2 YFSETQ. This CDR3 is 14 amino acids long. Complete variable domain (other parts from reference TRBV5-1 and TRBJ2-7): KAGVTQTPRYLIKTRGQQVTLSCSPISGHRSVSWYQQTPGQGLQFLFEYFSETQRNKGNFPGRFSGRQFSNSRSEMNVSTLELGDSALYLCASSVGQASYEQYFGPGTRLTVT.

The chain uses TRBV6-6 and TRBJ1-1; a possible D gene is TRBD1 (5 bases). With 6 bases removed from V and 4 bases from J, the gap between germline ends came to 18 bases. Germline V gene lookup returns CDR1 MNHNY and CDR2 SVGAGI (reference sequence). There are 15 residues in the CDR3. This CDR3 reads CASRGWGGGFTEAFF. Written as DNA, the CDR3 is TGTGCCAGCAGAGGCTGGGGGGGAGGCTTCACTGAAGCTTTCTTT.